Detailed here is one TCR beta chain. Its antigen target is currently unknown. No base quality information exists; no much larger clone differs at one position. The data are from a study of a mutant IDH1 vaccine in newly diagnosed glioma (dated by TCRdb to the early 2020s). Notes on the research overall: Patients were given eight vaccinations, in weeks 1, 3, 5, 7, 11, 15, 19 and 23, which matched visits V03 through V10. Longitudinal TCRB deep sequencing was performed for about two dozen treated patients wherever samples were available for exploratory analyses. Vaccination started 4-6 weeks after radiotherapy alone, or was given together with temozolomide cycles in the groups whose treatment included chemotherapy. Of the roughly 32 treated patients, 62.5% were male and roughly 38% were female, and a mean age of roughly 40 years was recorded. Peripheral blood was drawn at six visits: V03 (baseline), V05, V07, V10, V12 and V13. Prior to enrollment, patients had been given standard therapy consisting of radiotherapy alone, temozolomide alone, or radiochemotherapy with temozolomide, with the combination given to most patients.

The time point label, as the study defines it: week 5, during vaccination. Each vaccine dose was 300 ug of a 20-mer mutant IDH1 peptide in Montanide, given subcutaneously with topical imiquimod. Donors had newly diagnosed WHO grade 3 or 4 IDH1-mutant astrocytomas with loss of nuclear ATRX. The samples were drawn from NOA16, a multicentre, single-arm, open-label phase I trial in Germany that tested a mutant IDH1 peptide vaccine in humans for the first time. The DNeasy Blood and Tissue Kit was used to extract genomic DNA from EDTA blood for TCRB sequencing. The library was obtained by the immunoSEQ multiplex PCR assay. The hsTCRB Kit was used according to the manufacturer's protocol to amplify rearranged TCR beta chain sequences. An Illumina MiSeq was used to sequence the TCRB libraries. In the authors' own workflow: The proprietary platform of the kit vendor was used for demultiplexing, trimming and gene mapping. The table comes from immuneACCESS by way of TCRdb, which keeps in-frame sequences with V and J called. Part of the clones is missing from these tables; in studies checked, under half for an unresolved V gene and the rest for unknown reasons. That table is the source of V, J and clone size, and D and trimming were worked out from the DNA. The sample data list almost 30,000 clones, and 87% of these were observed just once. Roughly 3.5% of the sample rests with the top ten.

Points the paper makes about the study in general: Pseudoprogression seemed to be unrelated to changes in the top peripheral T cell clonotypes found by TCRB sequencing. Availability determined which PBMC samples were chosen for TCRB deep sequencing. According to the authors, sample limitations meant that analyses of patient blood samples could not be reproduced. Across multiple MHC alleles, vaccine-induced immune responses were seen in nearly 95% of patients.

Measured from the cysteine to the phenylalanine, the CDR3 is 15 residues long. Here the CDR3 DNA is all that survives: 45 bases in frame from base 1. Relative to germline, V is 3 bases shorter and J is 3 bases shorter, with 14 bases between their ends. CDR1 and CDR2 are read off the germline V gene as SGHVS and FQNEAQ. This sequence was found in a woman between 35 and 50 years old with glioma. Some clones in this sample may be carry-over from other donors' samples. The sequence is built from TRBV7-8 and TRBJ2-5, with no reliable assignment of the D segment. The material sequenced was peripheral blood mononuclear cells (PBMCs), taken from a glioma patient whose treatment included an IDH1 peptide vaccine. The DNA is TGTGCCAGCAGCTTGTCGGGCAGACGGGAAGAGACCCAGTACTTC. Translated, this gives CASSLSGRREETQYF.